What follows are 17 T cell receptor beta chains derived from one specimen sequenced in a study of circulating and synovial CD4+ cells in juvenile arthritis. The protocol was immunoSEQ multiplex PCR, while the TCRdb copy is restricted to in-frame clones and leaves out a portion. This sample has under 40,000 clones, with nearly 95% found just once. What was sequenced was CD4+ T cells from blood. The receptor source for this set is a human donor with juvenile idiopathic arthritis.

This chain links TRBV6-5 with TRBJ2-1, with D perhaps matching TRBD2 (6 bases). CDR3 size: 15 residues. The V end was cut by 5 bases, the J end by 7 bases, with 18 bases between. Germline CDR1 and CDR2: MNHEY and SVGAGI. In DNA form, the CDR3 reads TGTGCCAGCAGTCCTTTTAGCGGAGCGAGGAATGAGCAGTTCTTC. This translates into CASSPFSGARNEQFF.

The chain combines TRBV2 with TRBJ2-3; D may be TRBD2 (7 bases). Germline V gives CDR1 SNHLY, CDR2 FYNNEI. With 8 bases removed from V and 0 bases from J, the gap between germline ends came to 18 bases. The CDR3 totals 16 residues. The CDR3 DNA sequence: TGTGCCAGCCGCCCTCCTTCGGGGGGCAGCACAGATACGCAGTATTTT. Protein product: CASRPPSGGSTDTQYF.

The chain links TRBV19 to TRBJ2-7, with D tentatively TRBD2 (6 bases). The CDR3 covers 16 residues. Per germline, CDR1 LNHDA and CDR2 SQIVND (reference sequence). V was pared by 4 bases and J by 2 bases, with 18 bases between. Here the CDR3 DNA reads TGTGCCAGTAGTAGCCGGACGGAGGGGAAGGCCTACGAGCAGTACTTC. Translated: CASSSRTEGKAYEQYF.

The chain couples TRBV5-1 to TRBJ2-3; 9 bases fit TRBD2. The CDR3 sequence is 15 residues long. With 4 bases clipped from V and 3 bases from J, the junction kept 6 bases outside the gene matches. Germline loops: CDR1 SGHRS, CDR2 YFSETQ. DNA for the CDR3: TGCGCCAGCAGCCCCCGGACTAGCGAAACAGATACGCAGTATTTT. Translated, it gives CASSPRTSETDTQYF. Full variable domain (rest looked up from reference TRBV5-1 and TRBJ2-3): KAGVTQTPRYLIKTRGQQVTLSCSPISGHRSVSWYQQTPGQGLQFLFEYFSETQRNKGNFPGRFSGRQFSNSRSEMNVSTLELGDSALYLCASSPRTSETDTQYFGPGTRLTVL.

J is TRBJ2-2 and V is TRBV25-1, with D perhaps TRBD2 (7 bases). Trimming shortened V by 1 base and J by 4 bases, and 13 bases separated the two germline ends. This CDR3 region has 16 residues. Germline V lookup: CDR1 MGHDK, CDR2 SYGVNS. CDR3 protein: CASSESGGAATGELFF. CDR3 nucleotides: TGTGCCAGCAGTGAATCGGGGGGCGCGGCCACCGGGGAGCTGTTTTTT.

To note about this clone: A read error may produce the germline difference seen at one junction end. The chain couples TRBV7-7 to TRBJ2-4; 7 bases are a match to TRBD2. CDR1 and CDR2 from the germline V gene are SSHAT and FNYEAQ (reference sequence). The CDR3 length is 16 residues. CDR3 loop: CASSPNDGRSKNIQYF. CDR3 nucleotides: TGTGCTAGCAGTCCGAACGACGGGAGGTCCAAAAACATTCAGTACTTC.

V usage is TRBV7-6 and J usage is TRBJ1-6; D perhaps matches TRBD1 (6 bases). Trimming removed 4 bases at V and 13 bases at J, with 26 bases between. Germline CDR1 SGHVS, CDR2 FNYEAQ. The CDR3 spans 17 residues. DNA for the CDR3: TGTGCCAGCAGCTCCCTCTGGTGGGACACGGGTTTGTTGCCCCTCCACTTT. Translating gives CASSSLWWDTGLLPLHF. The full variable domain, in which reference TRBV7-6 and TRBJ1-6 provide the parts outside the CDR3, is GAGVSQSPRYKVTKRGQDVALRCDPISGHVSLYWYRQALGQGPEFLTYFNYEAQQDKSGLPNDRFSAERPEGSISTLTIQRTEQRDSAMYRCASSSLWWDTGLLPLHFGNGTRLTVT.

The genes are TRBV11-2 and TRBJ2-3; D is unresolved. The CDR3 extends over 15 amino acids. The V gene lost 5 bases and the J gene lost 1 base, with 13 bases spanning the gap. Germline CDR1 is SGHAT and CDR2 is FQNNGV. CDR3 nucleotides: TGTGCCAGCAGCCGCAAGGTAGAGGGCACAGATACGCAGTATTTT. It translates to CASSRKVEGTDTQYF.

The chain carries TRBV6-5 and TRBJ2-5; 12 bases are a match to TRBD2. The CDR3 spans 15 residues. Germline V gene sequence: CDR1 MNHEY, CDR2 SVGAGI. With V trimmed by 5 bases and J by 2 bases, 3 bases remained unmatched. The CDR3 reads CASSASGGDQETQYF. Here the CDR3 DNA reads TGTGCCAGCAGTGCTAGCGGGGGGGATCAAGAGACCCAGTACTTC.

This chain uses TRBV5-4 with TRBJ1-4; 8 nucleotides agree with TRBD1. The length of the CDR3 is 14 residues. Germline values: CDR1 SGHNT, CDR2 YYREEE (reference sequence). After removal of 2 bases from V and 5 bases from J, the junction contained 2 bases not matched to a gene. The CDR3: CASSFDRGNEKLFF. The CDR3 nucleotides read TGTGCCAGCAGCTTCGACAGGGGAAATGAAAAACTGTTTTTT.

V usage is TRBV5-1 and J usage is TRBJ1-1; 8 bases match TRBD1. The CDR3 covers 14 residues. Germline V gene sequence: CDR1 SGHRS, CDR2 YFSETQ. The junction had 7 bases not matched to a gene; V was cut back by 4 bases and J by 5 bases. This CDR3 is CASSQGAEETEAFF. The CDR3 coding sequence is TGCGCCAGCAGCCAGGGGGCGGAAGAGACTGAAGCTTTCTTT.

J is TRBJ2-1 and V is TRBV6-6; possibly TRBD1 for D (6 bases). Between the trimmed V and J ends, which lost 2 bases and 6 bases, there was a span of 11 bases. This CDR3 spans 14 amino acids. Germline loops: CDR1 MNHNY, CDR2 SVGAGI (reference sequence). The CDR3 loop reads CASSYPPRGNEQFF. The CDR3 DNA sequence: TGTGCCAGCAGTTACCCCCCCAGGGGCAATGAGCAGTTCTTC.

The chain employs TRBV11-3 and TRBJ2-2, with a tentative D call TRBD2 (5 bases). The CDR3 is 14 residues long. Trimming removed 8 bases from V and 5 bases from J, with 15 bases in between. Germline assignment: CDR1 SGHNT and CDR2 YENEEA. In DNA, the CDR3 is TGTGCCAGCCGCGAGAGGGCCCGGACCGGGGAGCTGTTTTTT. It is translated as CASRERARTGELFF.

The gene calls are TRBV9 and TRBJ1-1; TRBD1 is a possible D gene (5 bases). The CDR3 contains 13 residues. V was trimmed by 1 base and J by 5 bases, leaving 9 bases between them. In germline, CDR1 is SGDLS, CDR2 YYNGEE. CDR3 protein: CASSVMGGTEAFF. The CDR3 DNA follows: TGTGCCAGCAGCGTAATGGGGGGAACTGAAGCTTTCTTT.

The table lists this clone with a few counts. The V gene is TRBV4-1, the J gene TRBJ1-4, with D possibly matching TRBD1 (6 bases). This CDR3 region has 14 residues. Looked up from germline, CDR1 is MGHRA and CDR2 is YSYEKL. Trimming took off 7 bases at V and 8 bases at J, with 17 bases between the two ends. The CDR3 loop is CASTREGQGEKLFF. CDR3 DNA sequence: TGCGCCAGCACCAGAGAGGGACAAGGGGAAAAACTGTTTTTT.

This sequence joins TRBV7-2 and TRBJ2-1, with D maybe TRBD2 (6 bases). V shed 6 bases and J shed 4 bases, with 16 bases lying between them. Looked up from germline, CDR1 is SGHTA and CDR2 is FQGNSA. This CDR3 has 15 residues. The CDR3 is CASSLGGLSYNEQFF. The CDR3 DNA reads TGTGCCAGCAGTTTGGGAGGCCTCAGTTACAATGAGCAGTTCTTC.

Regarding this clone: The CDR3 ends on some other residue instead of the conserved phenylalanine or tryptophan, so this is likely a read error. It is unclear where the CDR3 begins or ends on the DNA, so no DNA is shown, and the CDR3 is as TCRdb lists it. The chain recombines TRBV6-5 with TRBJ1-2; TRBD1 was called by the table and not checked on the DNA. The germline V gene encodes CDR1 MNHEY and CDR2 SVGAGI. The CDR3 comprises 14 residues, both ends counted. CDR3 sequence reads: CASSDTGKLPLMAG.